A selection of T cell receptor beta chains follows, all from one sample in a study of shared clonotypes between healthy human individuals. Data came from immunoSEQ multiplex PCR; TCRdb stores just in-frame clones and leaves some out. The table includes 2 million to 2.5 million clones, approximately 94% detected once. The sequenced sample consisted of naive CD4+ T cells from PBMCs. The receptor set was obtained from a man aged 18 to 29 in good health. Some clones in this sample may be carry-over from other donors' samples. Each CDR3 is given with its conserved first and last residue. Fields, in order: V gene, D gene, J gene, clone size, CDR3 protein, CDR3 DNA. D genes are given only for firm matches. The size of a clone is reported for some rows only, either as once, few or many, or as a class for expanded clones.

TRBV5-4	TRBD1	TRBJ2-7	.	CASSFGQGVANEQYF	TGTGCCAGCAGCTTCGGCCAGGGGGTCGCGAACGAGCAGTACTTC
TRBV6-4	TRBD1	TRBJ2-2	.	CASSPQAGGVTGELFF	TGTGCCAGCTCCCCTCAGGCAGGGGGCGTCACCGGGGAGCTGTTTTTT
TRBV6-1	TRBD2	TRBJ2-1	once	CASSEGAGGPNEQFF	TGTGCCAGCAGTGAAGGGGCGGGAGGGCCAAATGAGCAGTTCTTC
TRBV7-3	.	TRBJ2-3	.	CASSLLGTDSTDTQYF	TGTGCCAGCAGCTTACTCGGAACGGACAGCACAGATACGCAGTATTTT
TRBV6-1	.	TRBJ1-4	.	CASSARGTNEKLFF	TGTGCCAGCAGTGCCCGGGGCACTAATGAAAAACTGTTTTTT
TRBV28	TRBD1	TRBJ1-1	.	CASSLKTGEDTEAFF	TGTGCCAGCAGCCTAAAGACAGGGGAGGACACTGAAGCTTTCTTT
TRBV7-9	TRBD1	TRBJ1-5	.	CASSRFSLARGGNQPQHF	TGTGCCAGCAGCCGATTTTCACTCGCCAGGGGGGGCAATCAGCCCCAGCATTTT
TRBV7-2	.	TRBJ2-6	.	CASRQSSGANVLTF	TGTGCCAGCAGACAGAGCTCTGGGGCCAACGTCCTGACTTTC
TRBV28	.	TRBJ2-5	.	CASSPNSPTETQYF	TGTGCCAGCAGCCCAAATTCGCCAACGGAGACCCAGTACTTC
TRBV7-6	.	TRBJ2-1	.	CASSPNRNNEQFF	TGTGCCAGCAGCCCAAACAGAAACAATGAGCAGTTCTTC
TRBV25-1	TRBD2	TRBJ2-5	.	CASSELQRGRGETQYF	TGTGCCAGCAGTGAATTGCAGCGGGGGCGCGGAGAGACCCAGTACTTC
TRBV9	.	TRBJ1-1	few	CASSVAGMNTEAFF	TGTGCCAGCAGCGTAGCGGGAATGAACACTGAAGCTTTCTTT
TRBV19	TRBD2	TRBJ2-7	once	CASRKLAGDQYEQYF	TGTGCCAGTAGAAAACTAGCGGGAGATCAGTACGAGCAGTACTTC
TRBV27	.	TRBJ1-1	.	CASTRFGLGNTEAFF	TGTGCCAGCACAAGGTTCGGGCTGGGGAACACTGAAGCTTTCTTT
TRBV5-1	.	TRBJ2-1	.	CASSLASVAASNEQFF	TGCGCCAGCAGCTTGGCCAGTGTAGCTGCGAGCAATGAGCAGTTCTTC
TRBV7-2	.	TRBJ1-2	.	CASRGTSNNYINYGYTF	TGTGCCAGCAGGGGGACCTCCAACAATTATATTAACTATGGCTACACCTTC
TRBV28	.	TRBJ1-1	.	CASSFLRGHTEAFF	TGTGCCAGCAGTTTTCTACGGGGTCACACTGAAGCTTTCTTT
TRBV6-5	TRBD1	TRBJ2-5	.	CASSYLGTGGEETQYF	TGTGCCAGCAGTTACTTGGGGACAGGGGGTGAAGAGACCCAGTACTTC
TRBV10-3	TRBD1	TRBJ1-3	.	CAIKGTDSGNTIYF	TGTGCCATCAAAGGGACAGACTCTGGAAACACCATATATTTT
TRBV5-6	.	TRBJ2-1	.	CASSLVFRGVYSYNEQFF	TGTGCCAGCAGCTTGGTATTTCGTGGGGTGTACTCCTACAATGAGCAGTTCTTC
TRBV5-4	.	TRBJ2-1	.	CASSQAGSYNEQFF	TGTGCCAGCAGCCAGGCGGGGTCCTACAATGAGCAGTTCTTC
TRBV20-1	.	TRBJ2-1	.	CSAGDIGNLVF	TGCAGTGCTGGGGACATCGGGAATTTGGTCTTC
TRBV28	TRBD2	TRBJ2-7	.	CASRIAGPYEQYF	TGTGCCAGCAGAATAGCGGGCCCCTACGAGCAGTACTTC
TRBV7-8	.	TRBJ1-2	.	CASSLEGHAGYTF	TGTGCCAGCAGCTTAGAAGGCCACGCTGGCTACACCTTC
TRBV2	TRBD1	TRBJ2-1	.	CASSERGQGNEQFF	TGTGCCAGCAGTGAACGAGGACAGGGCAATGAGCAGTTCTTC
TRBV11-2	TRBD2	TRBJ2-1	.	CASSLAGYYNEQFF	TGTGCCAGCAGCCTAGCGGGGTACTACAATGAGCAGTTCTTC
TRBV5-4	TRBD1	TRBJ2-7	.	CASSLAGTAYYEQYF	TGTGCCAGCAGCTTGGCCGGGACAGCCTACTACGAGCAGTACTTC
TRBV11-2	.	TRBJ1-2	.	CASSKGGDRRFGAYTF	TGTGCCAGCAGCAAGGGGGGAGACAGGAGGTTCGGGGCCTACACCTTC
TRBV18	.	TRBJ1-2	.	CASSSGDGYTF	TGTGCCAGCTCATCAGGGGACGGCTACACCTTC
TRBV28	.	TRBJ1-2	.	CASSFRDGLYGYTF	TGTGCCAGCAGTTTCCGGGACGGACTATATGGCTACACCTTC
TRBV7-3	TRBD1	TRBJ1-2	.	CASSSRQGDGYTF	TGTGCCAGCAGCAGCCGACAGGGGGATGGCTACACCTTC
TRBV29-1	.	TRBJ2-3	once	CSVGASSGTDTQYF	TGCAGCGTTGGGGCTAGCTCGGGCACAGATACGCAGTATTTT
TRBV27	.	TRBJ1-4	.	CASRSRVLDEKLFF	TGTGCCAGCAGGTCAAGGGTGCTGGACGAAAAACTGTTTTTT
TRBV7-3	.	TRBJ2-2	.	CASSLTRGNTGELFF	TGTGCCAGCAGCTTAACCAGGGGAAACACCGGGGAGCTGTTTTTT
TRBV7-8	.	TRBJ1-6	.	CASSLPGHSPLHF	TGTGCCAGCAGCCTCCCAGGTCATTCACCCCTCCACTTT
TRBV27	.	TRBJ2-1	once	CASSSAWLGIYNEQFF	TGTGCCAGCAGTTCCGCCTGGCTAGGGATATACAATGAGCAGTTCTTC
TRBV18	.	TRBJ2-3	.	CASSPPLGKGDTQYF	TGTGCCAGCTCTCCACCGTTAGGGAAAGGGGATACGCAGTATTTT
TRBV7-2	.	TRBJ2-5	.	CASSLEGRETQYF	TGTGCCAGCAGCTTAGAGGGAAGGGAGACCCAGTACTTC
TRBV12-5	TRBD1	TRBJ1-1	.	CASGPQGARAEAFF	TGTGCTAGTGGTCCCCAGGGGGCAAGGGCTGAAGCTTTCTTT
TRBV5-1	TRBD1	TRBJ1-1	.	CASSFSLPGTEPFF	TGCGCCAGCAGCTTCTCCCTCCCCGGGACAGAGCCCTTCTTT